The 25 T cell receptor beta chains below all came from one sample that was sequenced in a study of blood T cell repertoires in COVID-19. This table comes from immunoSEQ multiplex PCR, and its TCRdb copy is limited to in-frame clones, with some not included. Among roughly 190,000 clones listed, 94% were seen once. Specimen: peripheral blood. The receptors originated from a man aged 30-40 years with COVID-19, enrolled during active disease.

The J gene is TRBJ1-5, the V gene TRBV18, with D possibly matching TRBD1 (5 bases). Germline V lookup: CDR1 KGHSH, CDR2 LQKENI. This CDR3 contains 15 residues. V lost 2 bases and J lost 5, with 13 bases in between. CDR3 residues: CASSPRGGMDQPQHF. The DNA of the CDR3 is TGTGCCAGCTCACCAAGGGGAGGGATGGATCAGCCCCAGCATTTT. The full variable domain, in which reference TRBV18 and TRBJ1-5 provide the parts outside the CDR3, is NAGVMQNPRHLVRRRGQEARLRCSPMKGHSHVYWYRQLPEEGLKFMVYLQKENIIDESGMPKERFSAEFPKEGPSILRIQQVVRGDSAAYFCASSPRGGMDQPQHFGDGTRLSIL.

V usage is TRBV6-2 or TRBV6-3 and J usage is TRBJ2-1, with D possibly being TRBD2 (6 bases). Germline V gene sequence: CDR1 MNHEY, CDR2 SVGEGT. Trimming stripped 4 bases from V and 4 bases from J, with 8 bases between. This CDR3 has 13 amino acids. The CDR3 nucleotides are TGTGCCAGCAGTTCCGCGGGGTACAATGAGCAGTTCTTC. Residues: CASSSAGYNEQFF.

The chain's CDR3 is CASSWDSMNTEAFF. The CDR3 DNA sequence: TGTGCCAGCAGCTGGGACAGCATGAACACTGAAGCTTTCTTT. The chain joins TRBV6-5 to TRBJ1-1, with 7 bases identical to TRBD1. Per germline, CDR1 MNHEY and CDR2 SVGAGI. This CDR3 has 14 residues. Trimming took 6 bases from V and 0 from J; bases not matched to a gene: 4.

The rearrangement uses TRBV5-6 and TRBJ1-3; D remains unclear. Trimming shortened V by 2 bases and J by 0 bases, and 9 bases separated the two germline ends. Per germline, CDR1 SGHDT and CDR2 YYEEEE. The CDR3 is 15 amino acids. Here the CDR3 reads CASSLILSSGNTIYF. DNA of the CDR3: TGTGCCAGCAGCTTAATCTTGAGCTCTGGAAACACCATATATTTT.

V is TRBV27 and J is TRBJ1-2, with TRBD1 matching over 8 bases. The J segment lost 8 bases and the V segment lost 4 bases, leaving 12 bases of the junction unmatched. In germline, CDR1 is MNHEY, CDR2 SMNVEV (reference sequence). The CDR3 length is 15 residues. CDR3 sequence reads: CASSSRARGLVGYTF. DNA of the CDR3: TGTGCCAGCAGTTCGAGAGCCAGGGGGCTGGTAGGCTACACCTTC.

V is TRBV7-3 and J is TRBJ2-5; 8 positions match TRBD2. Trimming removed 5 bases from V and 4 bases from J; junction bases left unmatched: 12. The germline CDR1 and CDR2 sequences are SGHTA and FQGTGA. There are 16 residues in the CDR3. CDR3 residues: CASSPVGAGDSETQYF. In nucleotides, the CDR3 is TGTGCCAGCAGCCCGGTGGGAGCGGGGGATTCAGAGACCCAGTACTTC.

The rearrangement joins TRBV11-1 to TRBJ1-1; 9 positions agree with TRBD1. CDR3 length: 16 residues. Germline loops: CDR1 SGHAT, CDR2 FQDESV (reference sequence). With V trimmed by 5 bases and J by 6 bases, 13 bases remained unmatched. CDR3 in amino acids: CASSNLGPGTGSEAFF. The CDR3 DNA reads TGTGCCAGCAGCAACCTGGGACCCGGGACAGGGTCTGAAGCTTTCTTT. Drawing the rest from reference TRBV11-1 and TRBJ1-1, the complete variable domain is EAEVAQSPRYKITEKSQAVAFWCDPISGHATLYWYRQILGQGPELLVQFQDESVVDDSQLPKDRFSAERLKGVDSTLKIQPAELGDSAMYLCASSNLGPGTGSEAFFGQGTRLTVV.

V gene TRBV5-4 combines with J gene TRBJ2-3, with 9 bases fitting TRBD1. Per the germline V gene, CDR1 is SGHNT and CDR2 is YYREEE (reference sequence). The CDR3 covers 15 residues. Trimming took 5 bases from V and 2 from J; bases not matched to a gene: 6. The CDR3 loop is CASRSGQGITDTQYF. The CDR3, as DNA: TGTGCCAGCAGGTCGGGACAGGGTATCACAGATACGCAGTATTTT.

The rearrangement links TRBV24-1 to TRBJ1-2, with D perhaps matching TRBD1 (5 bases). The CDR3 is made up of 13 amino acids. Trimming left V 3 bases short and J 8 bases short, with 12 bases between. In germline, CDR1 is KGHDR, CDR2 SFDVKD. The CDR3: CATSDPTVGGYTF. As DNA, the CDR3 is TGTGCCACCAGTGATCCGACAGTCGGGGGCTACACCTTC.

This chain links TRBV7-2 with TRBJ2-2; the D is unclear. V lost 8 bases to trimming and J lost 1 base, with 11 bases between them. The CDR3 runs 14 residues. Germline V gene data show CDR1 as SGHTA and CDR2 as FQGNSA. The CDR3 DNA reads TGTGCCAGCGCAACCTCGGGGAACACCGGGGAGCTGTTTTTT. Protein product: CASATSGNTGELFF.

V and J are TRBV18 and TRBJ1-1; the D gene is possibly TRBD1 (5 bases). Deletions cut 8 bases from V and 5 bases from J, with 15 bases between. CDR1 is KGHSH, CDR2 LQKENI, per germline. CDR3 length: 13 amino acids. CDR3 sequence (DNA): TGTGCCAGCCGACTCAGGGAGGGTACTGAAGCTTTCTTT. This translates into CASRLREGTEAFF.

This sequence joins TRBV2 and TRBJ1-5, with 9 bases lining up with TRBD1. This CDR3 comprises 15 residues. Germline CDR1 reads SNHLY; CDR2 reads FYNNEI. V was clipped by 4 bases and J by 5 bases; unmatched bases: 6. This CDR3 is CASSGRDRVDQPQHF. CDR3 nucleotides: TGTGCCAGCAGTGGCCGGGACAGGGTGGATCAGCCCCAGCATTTT.

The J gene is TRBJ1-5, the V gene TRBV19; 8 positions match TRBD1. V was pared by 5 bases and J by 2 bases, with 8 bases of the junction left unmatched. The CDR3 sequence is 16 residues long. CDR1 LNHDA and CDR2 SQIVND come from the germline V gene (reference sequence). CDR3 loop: CASSADRGFGNQPQHF. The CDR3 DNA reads TGTGCCAGTAGTGCCGACAGGGGATTTGGCAATCAGCCCCAGCATTTT.

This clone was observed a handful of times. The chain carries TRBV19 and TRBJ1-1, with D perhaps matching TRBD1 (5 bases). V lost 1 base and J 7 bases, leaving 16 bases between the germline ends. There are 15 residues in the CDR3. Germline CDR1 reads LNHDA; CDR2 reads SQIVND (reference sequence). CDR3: CASSIGGAHYVEAFF. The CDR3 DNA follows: TGTGCCAGTAGTATAGGTGGGGCCCACTATGTTGAAGCTTTCTTT. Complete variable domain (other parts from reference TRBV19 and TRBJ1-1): DGGITQSPKYLFRKEGQNVTLSCEQNLNHDAMYWYRQDPGQGLRLIYYSQIVNDFQKGDIAEGYSVSREKKESFPLTVTSAQKNPTAFYLCASSIGGAHYVEAFFGQGTRLTVV.

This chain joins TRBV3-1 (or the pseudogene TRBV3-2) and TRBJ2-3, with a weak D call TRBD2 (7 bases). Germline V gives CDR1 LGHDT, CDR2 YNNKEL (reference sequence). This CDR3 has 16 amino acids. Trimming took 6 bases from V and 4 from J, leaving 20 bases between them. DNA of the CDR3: TGTGCCAGCAGTAAATGGGGGGGGGCTAGGGCAGATACGCAGTATTTT. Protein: CASSKWGGARADTQYF.

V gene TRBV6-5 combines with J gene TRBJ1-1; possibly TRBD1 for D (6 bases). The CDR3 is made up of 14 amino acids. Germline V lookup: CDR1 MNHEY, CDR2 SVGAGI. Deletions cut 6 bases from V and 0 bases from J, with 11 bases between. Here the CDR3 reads CASRRDIVNTEAFF. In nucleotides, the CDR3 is TGTGCCAGCAGGAGGGACATAGTGAACACTGAAGCTTTCTTT.

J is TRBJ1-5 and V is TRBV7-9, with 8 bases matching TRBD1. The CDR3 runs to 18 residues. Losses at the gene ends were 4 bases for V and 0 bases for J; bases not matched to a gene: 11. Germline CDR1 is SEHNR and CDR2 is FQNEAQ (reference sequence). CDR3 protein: CASSSYLGQAYSNQPQHF. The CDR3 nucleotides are TGTGCCAGCAGCTCCTATTTGGGACAGGCGTATAGCAATCAGCCCCAGCATTTT.

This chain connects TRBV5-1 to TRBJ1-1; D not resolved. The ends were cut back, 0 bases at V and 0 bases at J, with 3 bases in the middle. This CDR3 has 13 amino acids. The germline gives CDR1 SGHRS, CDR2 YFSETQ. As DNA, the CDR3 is TGCGCCAGCAGCTTGGGCGTGAACACTGAAGCTTTCTTT. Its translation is CASSLGVNTEAFF.

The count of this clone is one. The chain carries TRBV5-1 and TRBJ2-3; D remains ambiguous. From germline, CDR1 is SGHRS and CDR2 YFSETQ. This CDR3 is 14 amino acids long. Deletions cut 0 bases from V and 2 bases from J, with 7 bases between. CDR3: CASSLELSTDTQYF. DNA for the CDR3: TGCGCCAGCAGCTTGGAATTATCCACAGATACGCAGTATTTT.

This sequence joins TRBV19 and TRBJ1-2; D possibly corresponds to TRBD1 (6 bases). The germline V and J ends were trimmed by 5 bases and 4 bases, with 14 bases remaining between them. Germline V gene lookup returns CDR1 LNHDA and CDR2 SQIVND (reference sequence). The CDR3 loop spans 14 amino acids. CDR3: CASSSKGTIYGYTF. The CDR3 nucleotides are TGTGCCAGTAGTTCAAAGGGGACAATCTATGGCTACACCTTC.

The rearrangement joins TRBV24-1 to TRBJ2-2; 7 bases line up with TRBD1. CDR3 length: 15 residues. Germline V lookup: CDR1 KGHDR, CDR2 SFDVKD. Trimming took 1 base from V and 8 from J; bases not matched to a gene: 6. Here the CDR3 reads CATSDLNRGVGELFF. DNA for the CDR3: TGTGCCACCAGTGATTTAAACAGGGGAGTTGGGGAGCTGTTTTTT.

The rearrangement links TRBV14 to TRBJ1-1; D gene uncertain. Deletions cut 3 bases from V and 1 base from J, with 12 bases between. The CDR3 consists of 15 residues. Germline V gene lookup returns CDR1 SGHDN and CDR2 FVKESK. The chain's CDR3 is CASSQSGSGNTEAFF. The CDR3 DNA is TGTGCCAGCAGCCAGTCGGGGTCAGGGAACACTGAAGCTTTCTTT.

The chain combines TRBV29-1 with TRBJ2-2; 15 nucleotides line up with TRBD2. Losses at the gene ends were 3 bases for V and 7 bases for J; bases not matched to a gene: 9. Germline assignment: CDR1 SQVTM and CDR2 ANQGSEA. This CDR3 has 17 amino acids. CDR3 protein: CSVDGTSGGSGGGELFF. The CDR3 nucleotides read TGCAGCGTTGACGGGACTAGCGGGGGGAGCGGAGGCGGGGAGCTGTTTTTT.

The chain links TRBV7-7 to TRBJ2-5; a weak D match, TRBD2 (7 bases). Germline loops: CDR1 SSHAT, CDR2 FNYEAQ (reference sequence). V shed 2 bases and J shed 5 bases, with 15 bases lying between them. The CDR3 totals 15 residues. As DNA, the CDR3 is TGTGCCAGCAGCTTAACTCCCGGGGGGCGGGAGACCCAGTACTTC. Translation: CASSLTPGGRETQYF.

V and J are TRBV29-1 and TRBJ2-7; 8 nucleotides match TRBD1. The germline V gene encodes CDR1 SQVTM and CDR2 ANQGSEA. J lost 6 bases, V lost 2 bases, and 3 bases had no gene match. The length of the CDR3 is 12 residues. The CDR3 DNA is TGCAGCGTTGAACCACAGGGGGGCGAGCAGTACTTC. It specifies CSVEPQGGEQYF.